A selection of T cell receptor beta chains follows, all from one sample in a study of CD8+CD57+ T cells in acquired aplastic anemia. One entry per CDR3 protein results from TCRdb running MiXCR on the reads. The repertoire has 200,000 to 250,000 distinct CDR3 sequences, around three fifths of them found once; the top ten carry around 58%. Sequenced: sorted CD4+, CD8+, or CD8+CD57+ T cells (not recorded which) from PBMCs. The origin of the receptors is a human donor with aplastic anemia. Both conserved end residues are part of each CDR3. D genes are given only for firm matches. Only part of the rows carry a size: once, few, many, or a class if the clone is expanded.

v_call	clone_size	d_call	j_call	cdr3_nt	cdr3_aa
TRBV25-1	.	.	TRBJ1-1	TGTGCCAGCAGTGAATATAAGGGGGAGGCTTTCTTT	CASSEYKGEAFF
TRBV24-1	.	.	TRBJ1-4	TGTGCCACCAGTGGCGGACGTCGGCAGGATGAAAAACTGTTTTTT	CATSGGRRQDEKLFF
TRBV19	few	.	TRBJ1-5	TGTGCCAGTACCCCGGGCCCCTACAATCAGCCCCAGCATTTT	CASTPGPYNQPQHF
TRBV5-6	.	TRBD1	TRBJ2-2	TGTGCCAGCAGCTTACCGGGACAGGCGAACACCGGGGAGCTGTTTTTT	CASSLPGQANTGELFF
TRBV12-3/TRBV12-4	.	.	TRBJ1-2	TGTGCCATCTTCCCCAGGGAGAAAAACGACGGCTACACCTTC	CAIFPREKNDGYTF
TRBV25-1	many	TRBD2	TRBJ2-1	TGTGCCAGCAGTGGACTAGCGCCGGAGCAGTTCTTC	CASSGLAPEQFF
TRBV5-8	.	TRBD1	TRBJ2-7	TGTGCCAGCAGCGTTTGGGACAGTCCCTACGAGCAGTACTTC	CASSVWDSPYEQYF
TRBV10-3	.	.	TRBJ1-6	TGTGCCATCAGTGGTGAAGGGCAACATTCACCCCTCCACTTT	CAISGEGQHSPLHF
TRBV12-3/TRBV12-4	.	.	TRBJ2-3	TGTGCCAGCAGTTCCCTGGGAGATACGCAGTATTTT	CASSSLGDTQYF
TRBV24-1	.	.	TRBJ1-2	TGTGCCACCAGTGAGGCGGTCGGGGATGGCTACACCTTC	CATSEAVGDGYTF
TRBV24-1	.	TRBD2	TRBJ2-2	TGTGCCACCAGTGCGTCGGGGGGGACCGGGGAGCTGTTTTTT	CATSASGGTGELFF
TRBV20-1	.	.	TRBJ1-6	TGCAGTGCTAGCGGCTACAGAGTAGGTTCACCCCTCCACTTT	CSASGYRVGSPLHF
TRBV25-1	.	TRBD2	TRBJ2-1	TGTGCCAGCAGTCCCCTCGGGACTAGCGGGAGTAATGAGCAGTTCTTC	CASSPLGTSGSNEQFF
TRBV7-9	.	TRBD2	TRBJ2-5	TGTGCCAGCAGCTTATACGCGGGAGGAGAGACCCAGTACTTC	CASSLYAGGETQYF
TRBV7-8	.	.	TRBJ2-7	TGTGCCAGCAGCTTAGAGTGGAACAGGGTAGTCGAGCAGTACTTC	CASSLEWNRVVEQYF
TRBV19	.	TRBD2	TRBJ2-1	TGTGCCAGTAGTCCTTCACTAGCGTTTGTTGATGAGCAGTTCTTC	CASSPSLAFVDEQFF
TRBV19	.	TRBD2	TRBJ2-1	TGTGCCAGTAACAAGGGACTAGCTGCGGGTGAGCAGTTCTTC	CASNKGLAAGEQFF
TRBV6-4	many	.	TRBJ2-1	TGTGCCAGCAGTGACTCTGAGAGTGCCTCTTGGCAGTTCTTC	CASSDSESASWQFF
TRBV2	.	.	TRBJ1-3	TGTGCCAGCAGCGACCAGGGCTCTGGAAACACCATATATTTT	CASSDQGSGNTIYF
TRBV29-1	.	.	TRBJ2-5	TGCAGCGCCAGCTCGGGGGAAGAGACCCAGTACTTC	CSASSGEETQYF
TRBV12-3/TRBV12-4	many	.	TRBJ2-1	TGTGCCAGCATGAATCTGGACAAGGATCTCAATGAGCAGTTCTTC	CASMNLDKDLNEQFF
TRBV19	few	.	TRBJ1-5	TGTGCCAGTAGTACCTTAACAGGGTTCAATCAGCCCCAGCATTTT	CASSTLTGFNQPQHF
TRBV12-3/TRBV12-4	.	TRBD1	TRBJ1-5	TGTGCTAGTGGTTTGGGGGGAGGGGGCATTCAGCCCCAGCATTTT	CASGLGGGGIQPQHF
TRBV12-3/TRBV12-4	once	.	TRBJ2-5	TGTGCCAGCAGTTTAGCGCACCGGGGGCTACCAAAGGCCCAGTACTTC	CASSLAHRGLPKAQYF
TRBV4-2	many	.	TRBJ2-1	TGTGCCAGCAGCCATATCAATGAGCAGTTCTTC	CASSHINEQFF
TRBV4-2	.	TRBD1	TRBJ1-2	TGTGCCGGCGGCCAATCCGGACAGGGGGCCTATGGCTACACCTTC	CAGGQSGQGAYGYTF
TRBV5-5	.	.	TRBJ1-1	TGTGCCAGCAGCCCTTGGGGCCCTGAAGCTTTCTTT	CASSPWGPEAFF
TRBV6-5	.	TRBD1	TRBJ2-7	TGTGCCAGCAGTTACTCTTCTACCTCGACAGGGGCCTACGAGCAGTACTTC	CASSYSSTSTGAYEQYF
TRBV3-1	many	TRBD2	TRBJ2-5	TGTGCCAGCAGCCAAGATACGGGGGGCCAAGAGACCCAGTACTTC	CASSQDTGGQETQYF
TRBV19	.	.	TRBJ2-1	TGTGCCAGTAGTATAAGCCTTTCTAGAACCAATGAGCAGTTCTTC	CASSISLSRTNEQFF
TRBV7-9	.	.	TRBJ2-1	TGTGCCAGCAGCTTAGTAGTCGGGACGTCTAGAAATGAGCAGTTCTTC	CASSLVVGTSRNEQFF
TRBV5-1	.	.	TRBJ1-6	TGTGCCAGCAGCTTGGGGGGGAGAATTAATTCACCCCTCCACTTT	CASSLGGRINSPLHF
TRBV7-9	.	.	TRBJ1-6	TGTGCCAGCAGGGAGGTCTCGAATTCACCCCTCCACTTT	CASREVSNSPLHF
TRBV19	.	.	TRBJ1-1	TGTGCCAGTAGAGCAGGTGGGGGCACTGAAGCTTTCTTT	CASRAGGGTEAFF
TRBV29-1	.	.	TRBJ1-1	TGCAGCGTTGTTATGAACACTGAAGCTTTCTTT	CSVVMNTEAFF
TRBV10-3	.	.	TRBJ1-1	TGTGCCACCATCTCAGGGGCAGGGGTGAACACTGAAGCTTTCTTT	CATISGAGVNTEAFF
TRBV9	.	.	TRBJ2-7	TGTGCCAGCAGCGTAGGGGCTAGTAACTCCTACGAGCAGTACTTC	CASSVGASNSYEQYF
TRBV2	.	TRBD2	TRBJ2-7	TGTGCCAGCGGGAGGGAGGGATCCTACGAGCAGTACTTC	CASGREGSYEQYF
TRBV6-4	.	TRBD2	TRBJ2-1	TGTGCCAGCAGTTATCGACTAGCGGGGGAGTACAATGAGCAGTTCTTC	CASSYRLAGEYNEQFF
TRBV19	.	.	TRBJ1-6	TGTGCCACCACCTTTGGTCCGAATTCACCCCTCCACTTT	CATTFGPNSPLHF
TRBV6-6	many	.	TRBJ2-1	TGTGCCAGCAGTTACTCGTACGCTCGGGGGACCCCTTACAATGAGCAGTTCTTC	CASSYSYARGTPYNEQFF
TRBV27	many	TRBD2	TRBJ2-7	TGTGCCAGCAGTTTCGGGACTAGCTATGGCTACGAGCAGTACTTC	CASSFGTSYGYEQYF
TRBV18	few	.	TRBJ2-2	TGTGCCAGCTCACCAAGGGACACCGGGGAGCTGTTTTTT	CASSPRDTGELFF
TRBV14	.	.	TRBJ2-1	TGTGCCAGCAGCCCGCCGGGACTCGAATGGGCCAATGAGCAGTTCTTC	CASSPPGLEWANEQFF
TRBV19	many	TRBD1	TRBJ1-1	TGTGCCAGTAGTGCCGACAGGGGCGCTGAAGCTTTCTTT	CASSADRGAEAFF
TRBV5-1	.	.	TRBJ2-2	TGCGCCAGCAGGGTACAGGGAGACACCGGGGAGCTGTTTTTT	CASRVQGDTGELFF
TRBV20-1	.	.	TRBJ1-2	TGCAGTGCTAGACAGGGGAACTATGGCTACACCTTC	CSARQGNYGYTF
TRBV15	.	TRBD2	TRBJ2-7	TGTGCCACCAGCCGACGAAGGACTAGCGGGAGCTCCGAGCAGTACTTC	CATSRRRTSGSSEQYF
TRBV9	.	.	TRBJ2-5	TGTGCCAGCAGCGTAGGGGACCGGACTCAAGAGACCCAGTACTTC	CASSVGDRTQETQYF
TRBV2	.	.	TRBJ2-7	TGTGCCAGCGATAGGAGCCCCCGGGACGCCCGACCGTCCTACGAGCAGTACTTC	CASDRSPRDARPSYEQYF
TRBV9	.	.	TRBJ1-1	TGTGCCAGCAGCGTAGCGGGGATAGCTGAAGCTTTCTTT	CASSVAGIAEAFF